This paragraph covers one T cell receptor beta chain sequence. Per the authors' pipeline: Reference gene primers were amplified, and this amplification served to estimate nucleated cell counts. Using immunoSEQ multiplex PCR, the repertoire was profiled, and TCRdb retains in-frame clones only, with some absent. Clone size and V and J calls were adopted from that table, with D and trimming inferred from the DNA. The sample has a few hundred thousand clones; 70% to 90% are singletons. V lost 9 bases to trimming and J lost 2 bases; unmatched junction nucleotides: 10. Per germline, CDR1 WSHSY and CDR2 SAAADI. The CDR3 spans 14 residues. The source of the sample is a study of blood T cell repertoires in COVID-19. As for the study in general: The cDNA or gDNA used as material had been derived from T cells, B-cell-depleted T cells, or PBMCs.

The receptor was derived from a man aged 25-40 years who had recovered from COVID-19. The rearrangement links TRBV10-2 to TRBJ2-7; 7 bases map to TRBD1. What was sequenced was peripheral blood. The CDR3 loop is CASEGAQDPYEQYF. In nucleotides, the CDR3 is TGCGCCAGTGAGGGGGCTCAGGATCCCTACGAGCAGTACTTC.